This T cell receptor (beta chain) comes out of a study of blood T cell repertoires in COVID-19. On the study more broadly: From the United States, Italy and Spain came samples of acute and convalescent COVID-19. T cells, B-cell-depleted T cells, or PBMCs supplied cDNA or gDNA.

Germline loops: CDR1 SEHNR, CDR2 FQNEAQ (reference sequence). The V and J ends lost 1 base and 6 bases, in that order; junction bases with no gene match: 3. The CDR3 contains 14 residues. As handled by the study authors: Nucleated cell number was recorded as an estimate derived from reference gene primer amplification. Repertoires were generated with immunoSEQ multiplex PCR, while TCRdb's copy carries only in-frame clones and drops some. From that table come the V and J calls and clone size; the DNA was used to work out D and trimming. The table shows over 200,000 clones, with approximately 87% occurring only once.

This chain uses TRBV7-9 with TRBJ2-3; 8 positions agree with TRBD1. The receptor was derived from a woman in her 70s with active or convalescent COVID-19. Material for sequencing was peripheral blood. In nucleotides, the CDR3 is TGTGCCAGCAGCTTAGACCGGACAGGGGATACGCAGTATTTT. Amino acids: CASSLDRTGDTQYF.